The rows below give T cell receptor beta chains drawn from one sample of a study of T cells expressing NK-cell markers. For each CDR3 protein, TCRdb gives one entry from its re-call of the 5' RACE reads, without DNA. The sample holds 250,000 to 300,000 distinct CDR3 sequences. The sequenced sample was blood T cells: a sorted CD56 or NKG2C T cell subset, CD4+ or CD8+ T cells, or bulk PBMC T cells (not recorded which). The receptors were gathered from a woman aged 18 to 75 in good health. CDR3s include the opening cysteine and the closing phenylalanine or tryptophan. The order of the fields is J gene, CDR3 length, V gene, CDR3 protein.

>TRBJ2-6|16|TRBV6-4
CASSEGLHSGANVLTF
>TRBJ2-3|15|TRBV6-1
CASTLQAGGWDTQYF
>TRBJ2-3|16|TRBV10-3
CAISDRGHTHTDTQYF
>TRBJ1-1|13|TRBV20-1
CSARDDPDTEAFF
>TRBJ2-3|14|TRBV18
CASSPLLAADTQYF
>TRBJ2-5|11|TRBV20-1
CSARDSGAQYF
>TRBJ2-7|11|TRBV2
CASRTGNEQYF
>TRBJ2-2|14|TRBV6-1
CASSPYRVAGELFF
>TRBJ2-1|12|TRBV12-3/TRBV12-4
CASNPWDNEQFF
>TRBJ2-1|15|TRBV9
CASSPLGQYYNEQFF
>TRBJ1-6|14|TRBV6-5
CASSYGGDNSPLHF
>TRBJ1-4|13|TRBV7-2
CASSSRTSEKLFF
>TRBJ2-3|15|TRBV7-9
CASSSGTLDTDTQYF
>TRBJ1-5|15|TRBV12-3/TRBV12-4
CASKKQGNSNQPQHF
>TRBJ2-1|17|TRBV12-3/TRBV12-4
CASSLTRPGLTYNEQFF
>TRBJ2-1|13|TRBV11-2
CASSTAGNKKEFF
>TRBJ2-7|13|TRBV6-2/TRBV6-3
CASSYSRGHEQYF
>TRBJ1-6|14|TRBV12-3/TRBV12-4
CASSKIRGNSPLHF
>TRBJ2-2|13|TRBV9
CASSWATTGELFF
>TRBJ1-6|16|TRBV12-3/TRBV12-4
CASSSPTGRGNSPLHF
>TRBJ2-6|13|TRBV2
CASRATGVSDLTF
>TRBJ2-4|15|TRBV5-6
CASRIGELGRNIQYF
>TRBJ1-2|14|TRBV12-3/TRBV12-4
CASSWSARSYGYTF
>TRBJ2-5|15|TRBV7-3
CASSPTGVDGETQYF
>TRBJ1-6|15|TRBV12-3/TRBV12-4
CASSYRGTYNSPLHF
>TRBJ1-5|14|TRBV6-2/TRBV6-3
CASTQSSYNQPQHF
>TRBJ1-2|12|TRBV4-1
CASSQPDYGYTF
>TRBJ2-3|16|TRBV7-6
CASSERFRLSTDTQYF
>TRBJ2-3|16|TRBV11-2
CASSGRGRGYTDTQYF
>TRBJ2-4|15|TRBV20-1
CSARDQGTGKNIQYF
>TRBJ1-1|14|TRBV5-1
CASSLVVGNTEAFF
>TRBJ1-5|13|TRBV7-9
CASRRGPSQPQHF
>TRBJ2-1|16|TRBV20-1
CSARATSGSSYNEQFF
>TRBJ1-4|16|TRBV28
CASSLIGDATNEKLFF
>TRBJ2-3|13|TRBV5-5
CASHRQGPDTQYF
>TRBJ2-1|14|TRBV12-3/TRBV12-4
CASSLVGRPNEQFF
>TRBJ1-5|16|TRBV28
CASSLFAGTGDQPQHF
>TRBJ2-2|15|TRBV29-1
CSATGGAGNTGELFF
>TRBJ2-7|13|TRBV7-8
CASSFAGAYEQYF
>TRBJ1-5|20|TRBV20-1
CSARDLKGQGEQRGNQPQHF
>TRBJ1-2|13|TRBV6-1
CASSRREEGGYTF
>TRBJ2-4|15|TRBV20-1
CSARGTGEAKNIQYF
>TRBJ2-2|16|TRBV12-3/TRBV12-4
CASSLVAGGYTGELFF
>TRBJ2-5|13|TRBV6-6
CASSWAVLEPQYF
>TRBJ2-5|14|TRBV10-2
CASSQGSPQETQYF
>TRBJ1-5|16|TRBV25-1
CASSDHRGQDNQPQHF
>TRBJ2-1|14|TRBV5-5
CASSLLVVYNEQFF
>TRBJ2-7|14|TRBV20-1
CSARESRGSYEQYF
>TRBJ2-2|16|TRBV4-3
CASSQAPLPEAGELFF
>TRBJ1-2|13|TRBV28
CASREGLLKGYTF
>TRBJ2-2|17|TRBV7-3
CASSLSALAANTGELFF